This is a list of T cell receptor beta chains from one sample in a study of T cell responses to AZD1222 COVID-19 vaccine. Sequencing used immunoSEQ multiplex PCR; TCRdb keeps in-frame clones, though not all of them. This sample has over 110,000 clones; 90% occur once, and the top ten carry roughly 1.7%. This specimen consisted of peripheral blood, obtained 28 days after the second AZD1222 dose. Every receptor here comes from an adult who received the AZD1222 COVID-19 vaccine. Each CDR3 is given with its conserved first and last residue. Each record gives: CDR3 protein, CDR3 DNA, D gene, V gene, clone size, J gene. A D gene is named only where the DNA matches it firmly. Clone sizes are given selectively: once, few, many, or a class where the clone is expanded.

CATSDPRGNGYTF	TGTGCCACCAGTGACCCGCGGGGGAATGGCTACACCTTC	NA	TRBV24-1	NA	TRBJ1-2
CASSEFSTGGGDEKLFF	TGTGCCAGCAGTGAATTCTCCACAGGGGGTGGTGATGAAAAACTGTTTTTT	TRBD1	TRBV25-1	few	TRBJ1-4
CASSAGHLNTEAFF	TGTGCCAGCAGCGCGGGACACTTGAACACTGAAGCTTTCTTT	NA	TRBV6-5	NA	TRBJ1-1
CAWRPPANYGYTF	TGTGCCTGGAGGCCCCCTGCTAACTATGGCTACACCTTC	NA	TRBV30	once	TRBJ1-2
CASSVTDWGSTEAFF	TGTGCCAGCAGCGTTACCGATTGGGGTAGCACTGAAGCTTTCTTT	NA	TRBV9	NA	TRBJ1-1
CASSPTQGLNTEAFF	TGTGCCAGCAGCCCAACACAGGGGCTGAACACTGAAGCTTTCTTT	TRBD1	TRBV7-8	NA	TRBJ1-1
CASSEIAGVHEQFF	TGTGCCAGCAGCGAAATAGCGGGAGTCCATGAGCAGTTCTTC	TRBD2	TRBV9	few	TRBJ2-1
CASSGNREKLFF	TGTGCCAGCAGCGGGAATAGAGAAAAACTGTTTTTT	NA	TRBV5-4	NA	TRBJ1-4
CASSRAYGTSNEKLFF	TGTGCCAGCAGCCGAGCGTACGGGACAAGCAATGAAAAACTGTTTTTT	NA	TRBV5-8	NA	TRBJ1-4
CASSEAVGQGNSPLHF	TGTGCCAGCAGTGAAGCGGTCGGACAGGGCAATTCACCCCTCCACTTT	TRBD1	TRBV6-1	few	TRBJ1-6
CASSADPGPLHF	TGTGCCAGTAGTGCCGACCCGGGACCCCTCCACTTT	NA	TRBV19	NA	TRBJ1-6
CASSSGQGLSSQYF	TGTGCCAGCAGCTCGGGACAGGGGCTCTCGTCCCAGTACTTC	TRBD1	TRBV3-1/TRBV3-2	NA	TRBJ2-5
CAISERSGGDYGYTF	TGTGCCATCAGTGAGCGGTCAGGGGGCGACTATGGCTACACCTTC	TRBD1	TRBV10-3	NA	TRBJ1-2
CASSDGQGYSSGNTIYF	TGTGCCAGCAGTGATGGACAGGGTTACAGCTCTGGAAACACCATATATTTT	TRBD1	TRBV6-1	NA	TRBJ1-3
CASSLSSGVGYTF	TGTGCCAGCAGCTTATCATCAGGGGTCGGCTACACCTTC	NA	TRBV5-4	NA	TRBJ1-2
CASSQRMTGGIEFGYTF	TGTGCCAGCAGCCAAAGAATGACAGGGGGGATTGAGTTCGGCTACACCTTC	TRBD1	TRBV7-6	once	TRBJ1-2
CASRQGRNTEAFF	TGTGCCAGCCGACAGGGGAGGAACACTGAAGCTTTCTTT	TRBD1	TRBV12-3/TRBV12-4	NA	TRBJ1-1
CASSSTPILHF	TGTGCCAGCAGCTCAACGCCGATCCTCCACTTT	NA	TRBV7-8	NA	TRBJ1-6
CASSEVLGGGQETQYF	TGTGCCAGCAGTGAGGTGTTGGGTGGGGGCCAAGAGACCCAGTACTTC	NA	TRBV6-1	NA	TRBJ2-5
CASSFGLAGGPVEETQYF	TGTGCCAGCAGCTTCGGACTAGCGGGAGGGCCAGTGGAAGAGACCCAGTACTTC	TRBD2	TRBV7-2	NA	TRBJ2-5
CASSFGSSPLDTQYF	TGTGCCAGCAGTTTCGGCAGCTCGCCGCTAGATACGCAGTATTTT	NA	TRBV27	NA	TRBJ2-3
CASSSGTGWQETQYF	TGTGCCAGCAGCTCGGGGACAGGGTGGCAAGAGACCCAGTACTTC	TRBD1	TRBV5-5	once	TRBJ2-5
CASSPRAGDQPQHF	TGTGCCAGCAGCCCTAGAGCGGGGGATCAGCCCCAGCATTTT	NA	TRBV7-2	NA	TRBJ1-5
CASSSLGGDEQFF	TGTGCCAGTAGCTCCCTAGGGGGTGATGAGCAGTTCTTC	NA	TRBV19	NA	TRBJ2-1
CASSGGGPGTDTQYF	TGCGCCTCCTCCGGGGGGGGGCCTGGCACAGATACGCAGTATTTT	TRBD2	TRBV10-1	NA	TRBJ2-3
CASSPGRTWGETQYF	TGTGCCAGCAGCCCAGGTCGGACTTGGGGAGAGACCCAGTACTTC	NA	TRBV13	once	TRBJ2-5